This is a list of T cell receptor beta chains from one sample in a study of T cells expressing NK-cell markers. TCRdb re-called the 5' RACE reads and catalogs CDR3 proteins one per entry, DNA excluded. Its table records fewer than 550,000 distinct CDR3 sequences. Sequenced: blood T cells: a sorted CD56 or NKG2C T cell subset, CD4+ or CD8+ T cells, or bulk PBMC T cells (not recorded which). The source is a woman aged 45-60 years in good health. CDR3s include the opening cysteine and the closing phenylalanine or tryptophan.

v_call,cdr3_length,j_call,cdr3_aa
TRBV9,13,TRBJ2-5,CASSVGLKETQYF
TRBV3-1,15,TRBJ1-5,CASSQRGTRNQPQHF
TRBV19,14,TRBJ2-5,CASSITGGQETQYF
TRBV3-1,17,TRBJ2-6,CASSPVGSGSGANVLTF
TRBV5-8,16,TRBJ2-1,CASSLGWGQSYNEQFF
TRBV4-1,16,TRBJ2-7,CASSQDLAGRSYEQYF
TRBV7-2,15,TRBJ1-2,CASSSPGGFNYGYTF
TRBV19,17,TRBJ2-1,CASSTRTGNLDYNEQFF
TRBV5-1,12,TRBJ1-1,CASSNDRFEAFF
TRBV20-1,16,TRBJ2-3,CSASPKGLASPDTQYF
TRBV12-3/TRBV12-4,14,TRBJ2-2,CASSSRTRTGELFF
TRBV27,19,TRBJ2-7,CASSLWIPQSAGGAYEQYF
TRBV12-3/TRBV12-4,14,TRBJ2-1,CASSFGGSGNEQFF
TRBV6-1,15,TRBJ2-5,CASSVSRVPQETQYF
TRBV2,12,TRBJ2-1,CASSEPPSEQFF
TRBV20-1,17,TRBJ2-3,CSAPTSGRAYGTDTQYF
TRBV24-1,19,TRBJ2-2,CATSDFGTGGIVNTGELFF
TRBV3-1,15,TRBJ2-7,CASSQPGQGDYEQYF
TRBV6-2/TRBV6-3,11,TRBJ2-1,CASRTGPGQFF
TRBV9,15,TRBJ1-2,CASSVTDRVSYGYTF
TRBV10-3,17,TRBJ2-2,CAIRALDRGQDTGELFF
TRBV27,15,TRBJ2-3,CASGGNYLYTDTQYF
TRBV5-1,14,TRBJ2-7,CASSPGLAGREQYF
TRBV20-1,14,TRBJ2-4,CSASGRGRINIQYF
TRBV13,13,TRBJ1-6,CASRDRNNSPLHF
TRBV20-1,16,TRBJ2-3,CSARAPGQGFTDTQYF
TRBV27,11,TRBJ2-7,CASQKAYEQYF
TRBV5-1,16,TRBJ2-1,CASSKGTSGGHNEQFF
TRBV11-2,14,TRBJ2-2,CASSFFKNTGELFF
TRBV5-1,15,TRBJ2-2,CAGLKTSGSTGELFF
TRBV30,17,TRBJ2-5,CAWSVGASGRAVETQYF
TRBV28,13,TRBJ2-1,CASSIANYNEQFF